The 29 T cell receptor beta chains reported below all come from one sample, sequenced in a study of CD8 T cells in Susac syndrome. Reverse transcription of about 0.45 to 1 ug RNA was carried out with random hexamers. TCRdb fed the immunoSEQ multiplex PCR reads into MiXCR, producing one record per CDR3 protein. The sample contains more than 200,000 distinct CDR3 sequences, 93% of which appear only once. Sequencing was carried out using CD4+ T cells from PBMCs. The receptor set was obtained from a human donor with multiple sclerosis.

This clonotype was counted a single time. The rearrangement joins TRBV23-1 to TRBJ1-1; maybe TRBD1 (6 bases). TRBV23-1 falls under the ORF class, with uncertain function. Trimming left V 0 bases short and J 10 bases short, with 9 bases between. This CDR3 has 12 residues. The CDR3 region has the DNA TGCGCCAGCAGTCAATCGGAAGGGGGAGCTTTCTTT. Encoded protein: CASSQSEGGAFF.

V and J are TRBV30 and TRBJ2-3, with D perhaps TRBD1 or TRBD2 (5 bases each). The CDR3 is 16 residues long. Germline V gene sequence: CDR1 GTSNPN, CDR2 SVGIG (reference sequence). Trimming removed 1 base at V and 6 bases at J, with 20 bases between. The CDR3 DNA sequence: TGTGCCTGGAGTGACAAGGGACCACAAAAATTGGATACGCAGTATTTT. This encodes CAWSDKGPQKLDTQYF.

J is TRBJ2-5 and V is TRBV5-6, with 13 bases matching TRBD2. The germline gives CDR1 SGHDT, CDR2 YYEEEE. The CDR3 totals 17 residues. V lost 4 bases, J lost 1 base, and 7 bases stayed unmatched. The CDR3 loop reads CASSPRLAGGRQETQYF. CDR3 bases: TGTGCCAGCAGCCCAAGACTAGCGGGAGGCCGCCAAGAGACCCAGTACTTC.

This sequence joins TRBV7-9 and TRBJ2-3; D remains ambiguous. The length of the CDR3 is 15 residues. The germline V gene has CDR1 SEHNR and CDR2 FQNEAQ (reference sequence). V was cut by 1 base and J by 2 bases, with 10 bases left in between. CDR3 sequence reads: CASSLGSLDTDTQYF. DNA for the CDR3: TGTGCCAGCAGCTTAGGGAGTTTGGACACAGATACGCAGTATTTT.

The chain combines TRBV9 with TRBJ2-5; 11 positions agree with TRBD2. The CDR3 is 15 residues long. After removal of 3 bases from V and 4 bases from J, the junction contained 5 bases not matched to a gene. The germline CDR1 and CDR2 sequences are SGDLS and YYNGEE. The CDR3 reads CASSAGLAVLETQYF. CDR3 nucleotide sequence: TGTGCCAGCAGCGCGGGACTAGCGGTTTTAGAGACCCAGTACTTC. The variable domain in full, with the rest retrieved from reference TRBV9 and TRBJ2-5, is DSGVTQTPKHLITATGQRVTLRCSPRSGDLSVYWYQQSLDQGLQFLIQYYNGEERAKGNILERFSAQQFPDLHSELNLSSLELGDSALYFCASSAGLAVLETQYFGPGTRLLVL.

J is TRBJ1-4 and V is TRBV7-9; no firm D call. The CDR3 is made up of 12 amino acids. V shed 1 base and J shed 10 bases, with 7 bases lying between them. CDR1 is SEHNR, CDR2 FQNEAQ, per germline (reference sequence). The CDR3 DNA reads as TGTGCCAGCAGCTTAGGGGGTGTAAAACTGTTTTTT. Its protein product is CASSLGGVKLFF.

The DNA of the CDR3 is TGTGCCTGGAGTGGGGCCGTGAACACTGAAGCTTTCTTT. Translation: CAWSGAVNTEAFF. The chain recombines TRBV30 with TRBJ1-1; D remains unclear. The germline gives CDR1 GTSNPN, CDR2 SVGIG (reference sequence). The CDR3 consists of 13 residues. Trimming shortened V by 1 base and J by 0 bases, and 6 bases separated the two germline ends.

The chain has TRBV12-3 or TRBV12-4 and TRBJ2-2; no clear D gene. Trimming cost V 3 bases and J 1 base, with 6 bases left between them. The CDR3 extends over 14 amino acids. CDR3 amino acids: CASSFPVNTGELFF. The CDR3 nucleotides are TGTGCCAGCAGTTTCCCTGTGAACACCGGGGAGCTGTTTTTT.

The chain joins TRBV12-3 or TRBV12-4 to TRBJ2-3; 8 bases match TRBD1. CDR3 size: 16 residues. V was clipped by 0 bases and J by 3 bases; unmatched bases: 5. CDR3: CASSLAVGQGTDTQYF. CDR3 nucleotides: TGTGCCAGCAGTTTAGCGGTCGGACAGGGAACAGATACGCAGTATTTT.

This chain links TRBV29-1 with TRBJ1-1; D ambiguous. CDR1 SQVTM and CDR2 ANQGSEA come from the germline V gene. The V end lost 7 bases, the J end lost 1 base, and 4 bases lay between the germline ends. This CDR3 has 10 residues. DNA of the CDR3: TGCAGCGGCGGGAACACTGAAGCTTTCTTT. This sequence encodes CSGGNTEAFF.

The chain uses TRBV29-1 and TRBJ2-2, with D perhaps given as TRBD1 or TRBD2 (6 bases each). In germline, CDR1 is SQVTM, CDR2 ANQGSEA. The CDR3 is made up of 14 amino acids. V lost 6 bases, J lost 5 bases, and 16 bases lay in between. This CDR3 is CSVLVGGETGELFF. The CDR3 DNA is TGCAGCGTCCTCGTCGGGGGCGAAACCGGGGAGCTGTTTTTT.

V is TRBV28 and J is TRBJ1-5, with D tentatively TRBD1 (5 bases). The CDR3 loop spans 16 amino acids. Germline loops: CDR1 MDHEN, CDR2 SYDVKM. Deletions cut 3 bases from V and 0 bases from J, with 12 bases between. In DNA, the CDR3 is TGTGCCAGCAGTTTTTTGGGGGATTATAGCAATCAGCCCCAGCATTTT. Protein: CASSFLGDYSNQPQHF. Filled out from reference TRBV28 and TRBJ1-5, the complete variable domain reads DVKVTQSSRYLVKRTGEKVFLECVQDMDHENMFWYRQDPGLGLRLIYFSYDVKMKEKGDIPEGYSVSREKKERFSLILESASTNQTSMYLCASSFLGDYSNQPQHFGDGTRLSIL.

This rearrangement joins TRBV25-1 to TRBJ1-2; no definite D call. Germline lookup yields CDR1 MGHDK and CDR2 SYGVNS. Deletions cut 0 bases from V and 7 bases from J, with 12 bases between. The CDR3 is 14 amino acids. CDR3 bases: TGTGCCAGCAGTGAATATTCCGTACGGGTTGGCTACACCTTC. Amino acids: CASSEYSVRVGYTF.

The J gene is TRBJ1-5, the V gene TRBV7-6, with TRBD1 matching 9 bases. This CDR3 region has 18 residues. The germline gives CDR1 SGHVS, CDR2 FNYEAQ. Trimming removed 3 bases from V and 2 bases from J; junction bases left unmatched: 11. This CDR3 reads CASSLDYRGQVGNQPQHF. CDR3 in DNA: TGTGCCAGCAGCTTGGACTACAGGGGGCAGGTTGGCAATCAGCCCCAGCATTTT.

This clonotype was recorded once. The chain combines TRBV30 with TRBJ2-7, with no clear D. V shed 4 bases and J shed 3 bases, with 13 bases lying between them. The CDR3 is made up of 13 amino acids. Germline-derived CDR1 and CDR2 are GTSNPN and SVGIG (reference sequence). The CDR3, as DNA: TGTGCCTGGACACGCGGTGCTAGCTACGAGCAGTACGTC. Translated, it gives CAWTRGASYEQYV.

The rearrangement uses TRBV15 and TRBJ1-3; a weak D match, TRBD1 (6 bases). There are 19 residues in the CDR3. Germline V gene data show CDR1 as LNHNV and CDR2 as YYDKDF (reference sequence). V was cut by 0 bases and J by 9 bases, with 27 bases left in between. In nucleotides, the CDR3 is TGTGCCACCAGCAGAGATAGGGGGGGGATCGACGCGCTGTTGGCCACCATATATTTT. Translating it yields CATSRDRGGIDALLATIYF. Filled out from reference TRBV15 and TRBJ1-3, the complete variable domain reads DAMVIQNPRYQVTQFGKPVTLSCSQTLNHNVMYWYQQKSSQAPKLLFHYYDKDFNNEADTPDNFQSRRPNTSFCFLDIRSPGLGDTAMYLCATSRDRGGIDALLATIYFGEGSWLTVV.

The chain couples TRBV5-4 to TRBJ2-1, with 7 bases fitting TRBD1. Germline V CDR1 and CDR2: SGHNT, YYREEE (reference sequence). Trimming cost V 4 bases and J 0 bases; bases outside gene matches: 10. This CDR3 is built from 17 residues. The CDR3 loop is CASSQATGASSYNEQFF. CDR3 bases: TGTGCCAGCAGCCAAGCTACAGGGGCGAGCTCCTACAATGAGCAGTTCTTC.

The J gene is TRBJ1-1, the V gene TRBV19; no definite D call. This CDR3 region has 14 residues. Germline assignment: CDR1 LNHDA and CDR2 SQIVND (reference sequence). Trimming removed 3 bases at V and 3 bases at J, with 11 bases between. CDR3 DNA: TGTGCCAGTAGTATTGGCGGAGGGTACACTGAAGCTTTCTTT. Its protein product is CASSIGGGYTEAFF.

This chain's CDR3 is CASSPNPPGSGANVLTF. As DNA, the CDR3 is TGTGCCAGCAGCCCCAACCCACCAGGCTCTGGGGCCAACGTCCTGACTTTC. This chain joins TRBV7-3 and TRBJ2-6; D remains unclear. In germline, CDR1 is SGHTA, CDR2 FQGTGA. The ends were cut back, 5 bases at V and 0 bases at J, with 14 bases in the middle. The CDR3 is made up of 17 amino acids.

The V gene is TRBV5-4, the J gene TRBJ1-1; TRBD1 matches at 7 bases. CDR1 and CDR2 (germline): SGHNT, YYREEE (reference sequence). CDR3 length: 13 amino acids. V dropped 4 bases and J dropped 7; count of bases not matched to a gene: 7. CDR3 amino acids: CASSPGTEVEAFF. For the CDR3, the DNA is TGTGCCAGCAGCCCCGGGACAGAAGTTGAAGCTTTCTTT.

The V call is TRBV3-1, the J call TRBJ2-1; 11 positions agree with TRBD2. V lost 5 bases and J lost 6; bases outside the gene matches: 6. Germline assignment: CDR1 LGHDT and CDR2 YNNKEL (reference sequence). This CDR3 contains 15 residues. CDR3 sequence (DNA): TGTGCCAGCAGCACCGTTACTAGCGGGAGCAATGAGCAGTTCTTC. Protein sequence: CASSTVTSGSNEQFF.

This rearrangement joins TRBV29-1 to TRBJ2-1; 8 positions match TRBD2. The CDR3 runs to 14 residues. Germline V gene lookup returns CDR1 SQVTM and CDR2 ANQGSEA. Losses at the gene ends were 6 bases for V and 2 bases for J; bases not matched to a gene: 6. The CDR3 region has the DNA TGCAGCGTGAGGGGACTAGGGGCCTACAATGAGCAGTTCTTC. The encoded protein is CSVRGLGAYNEQFF.

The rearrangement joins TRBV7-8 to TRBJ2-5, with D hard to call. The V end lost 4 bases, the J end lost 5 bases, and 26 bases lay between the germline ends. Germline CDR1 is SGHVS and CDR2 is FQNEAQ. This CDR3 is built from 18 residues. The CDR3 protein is CASSSPLTGVTSWETQYF. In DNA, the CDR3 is TGTGCCAGCAGCTCCCCGTTGACCGGAGTCACAAGCTGGGAGACCCAGTACTTC.

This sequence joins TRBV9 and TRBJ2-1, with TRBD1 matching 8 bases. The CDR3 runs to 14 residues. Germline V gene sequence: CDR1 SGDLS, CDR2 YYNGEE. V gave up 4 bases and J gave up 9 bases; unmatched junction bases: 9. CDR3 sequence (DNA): TGTGCCAGCAGCTTGACGACAGGGGTGGGTGAGCAGTTCTTC. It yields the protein CASSLTTGVGEQFF.

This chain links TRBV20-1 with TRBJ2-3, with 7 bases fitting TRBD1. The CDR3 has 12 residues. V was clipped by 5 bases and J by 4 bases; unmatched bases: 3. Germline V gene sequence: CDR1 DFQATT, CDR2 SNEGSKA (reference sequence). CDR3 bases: TGCAGTGCTGGAACAGGGGCAGATACGCAGTATTTT. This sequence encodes CSAGTGADTQYF.

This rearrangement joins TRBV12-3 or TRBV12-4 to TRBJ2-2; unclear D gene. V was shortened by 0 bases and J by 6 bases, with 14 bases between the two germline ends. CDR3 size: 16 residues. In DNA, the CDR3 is TGTGCCAGCAGTTTAGCGCTCTCGATTAGCCCCGGGGAGCTGTTTTTT. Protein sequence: CASSLALSISPGELFF.

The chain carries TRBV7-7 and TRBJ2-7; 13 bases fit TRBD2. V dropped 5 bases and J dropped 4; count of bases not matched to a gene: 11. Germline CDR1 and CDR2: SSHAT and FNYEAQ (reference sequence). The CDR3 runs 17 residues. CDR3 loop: CASSPRLPGLAGYEQYF. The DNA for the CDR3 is TGTGCCAGCAGCCCCCGTCTCCCGGGACTAGCGGGGTACGAGCAGTACTTC.

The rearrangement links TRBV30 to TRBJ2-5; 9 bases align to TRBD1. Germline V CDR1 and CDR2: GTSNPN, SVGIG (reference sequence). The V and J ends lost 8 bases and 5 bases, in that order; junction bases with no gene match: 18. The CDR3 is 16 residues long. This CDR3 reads CAVGDGTGRFVETQYF. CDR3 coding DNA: TGTGCCGTGGGGGACGGGACAGGGCGGTTTGTGGAGACCCAGTACTTC.

The CDR3: CASSTSGHQLLPYGYTF. The CDR3 DNA reads TGTGCCAGTAGTACTTCGGGACACCAACTATTGCCTTATGGCTACACCTTC. The chain employs TRBV19 and TRBJ1-2, with TRBD1 as a possible D gene (6 bases). Germline V lookup: CDR1 LNHDA, CDR2 SQIVND (reference sequence). V was cut by 4 bases and J by 5 bases, with 23 bases left in between. The CDR3 consists of 17 residues.